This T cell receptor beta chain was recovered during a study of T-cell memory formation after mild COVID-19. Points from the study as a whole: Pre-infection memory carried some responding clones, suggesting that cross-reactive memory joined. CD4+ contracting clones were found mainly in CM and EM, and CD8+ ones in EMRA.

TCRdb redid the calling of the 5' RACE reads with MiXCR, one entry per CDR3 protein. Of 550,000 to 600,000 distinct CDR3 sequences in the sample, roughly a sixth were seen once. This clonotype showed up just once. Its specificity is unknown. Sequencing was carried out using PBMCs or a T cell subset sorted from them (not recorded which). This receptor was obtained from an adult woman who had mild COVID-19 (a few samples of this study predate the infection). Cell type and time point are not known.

CDR3: CASSQESTGVLGYTF. DNA for the CDR3: TGTGCCAGCAGCCAAGAGTCGACAGGAGTCCTTGGCTACACCTTC. This chain joins TRBV3-1 and TRBJ1-2; TRBD1 is a possible D gene (6 bases). There are 15 residues in the CDR3. Germline CDR1 reads LGHDT; CDR2 reads YNNKEL (reference sequence). Trimming took off 0 bases at V and 7 bases at J, with 15 bases between the two ends.